The subject of this entry is one T cell receptor beta chain. Its antigen is unknown. Assay used: immunoSEQ multiplex PCR; TCRdb lists only in-frame clones, some missing. This table holds around 94,000 clones, 85% to 90% found once. The sample belongs to a study of T cell responses to AZD1222 COVID-19 vaccine. Findings of the study overall: Rises in breadth and depth of Spike-specific TCRs came after two AZD1222 doses. Mostly white British, mostly female donors; authors suggested clonal diversity may be underestimated. Targeting of unmutated variant regions was reportedly seen in nearly half of spike-specific TCRs. Repertoire samples came only from after the peak T cell response.

The CDR3 covers 11 residues. CDR1 and CDR2 (germline): SGHAT, FQNNGV. The ends were cut back, 2 bases at V and 8 bases at J, with 6 bases in the middle. The input for sequencing was peripheral blood, taken on day 0 of AZD1222 vaccination. V usage is TRBV11-2 and J usage is TRBJ1-2, with D unclear. This sequence originates from an adult in good health. As DNA, the CDR3 is TGTGCCAGCAGCTTATTTCAGGGCTACACCTTC. This codes for CASSLFQGYTF.